This is a list of T cell receptor beta chains from one sample in a study of OX40 agonist ivuxolimab in advanced cancers. Some clones are missing from TCRdb's copy, which holds only in-frame ones; the method was immunoSEQ multiplex PCR. The sample consists of tens of thousands of clones, about nine tenths of them appearing once. The material was CD4+ or CD8+ T cells sorted from blood, obtained in a trial of the OX40 agonist ivuxolimab. Receptors were obtained from an adult with an advanced solid tumor such as melanoma, head and neck, liver or kidney cancer. The CDR3 runs from the conserved cysteine through the conserved F or W. The D gene is left open where the match is weak. Where a row states a size, it is once, few, many or the class of an expanded clone; other rows omit it.

size,V,D,J,DNA,CDR3
.,TRBV28,.,TRBJ1-2,TGTGCCAGCAAACGGGGAGGGGCAGCCTATGGCTACACCTTC,CASKRGGAAYGYTF
.,TRBV7-6,.,TRBJ2-7,TGTGCCAGCAGCTTAGTGGGGTCGGGACCCATCTCCTACGAGCAGTACTTC,CASSLVGSGPISYEQYF
.,TRBV6-5,.,TRBJ1-2,TGTGCCAGCAGTTCCGTGGACAGAGGCTATGGCTACACCTTC,CASSSVDRGYGYTF
.,TRBV5-1,TRBD1,TRBJ2-7,TGCGCCAGCAGCCACAGTGAGGGGACAGAGGGCTCCTACGAGCAGTACTTC,CASSHSEGTEGSYEQYF
once,TRBV28,TRBD1,TRBJ1-5,TGTGCCAGCAGTTCCGGACAGGGGCGATATCAGCCCCAGCATTTT,CASSSGQGRYQPQHF
.,TRBV6-6,.,TRBJ1-5,TGTGCCAGCAGTCGTAATAGCAATCAGCCCCAGCATTTT,CASSRNSNQPQHF
.,TRBV5-6,.,TRBJ1-2,TGTGCCAGCAGCTTGCGCGGGTACAGCTATGGCTACACCTTC,CASSLRGYSYGYTF
once,TRBV5-1,.,TRBJ2-1,TGCGCCAGCAGCTTGGGCGGGCGTACCTACAATGAGCAGTTCTTC,CASSLGGRTYNEQFF
.,TRBV1,.,TRBJ2-6,TGCACCAGCAGCCAAGATCGAGGGGGGACAGGGGTTAACTCTGGGGCCAACGTCCTGACTTTC,CTSSQDRGGTGVNSGANVLTF
few,TRBV6-1,.,TRBJ2-3,TGTGCCAGCAGTGACCGGAACAGGGACCCTCTCTTTTTAGCGCAGTATTTT,CASSDRNRDPLFLAQYF
.,TRBV6-1,TRBD2,TRBJ2-7,TGTGCCAGCAGTCCCGGGGGGATTTCCTACGAGCAGTACTTC,CASSPGGISYEQYF
.,TRBV27,TRBD2,TRBJ2-1,TGTGCCAGCAAACCGGGACTAGCGGGAGATGGTCAGTTCTTC,CASKPGLAGDGQFF
.,TRBV19,.,TRBJ2-7,TGTGCCAGTAGTATCTCGGGAAACTACGAGCAGTACTTC,CASSISGNYEQYF
few,TRBV11-2,TRBD1,TRBJ2-1,TGTGCCAGCAGCTTAGCTGGACAGGGGTCTTACAATGAGCAGTTCTTC,CASSLAGQGSYNEQFF
.,TRBV2,.,TRBJ1-2,TGTGCCAGCAGGGCACAGGGAGCCCACTATGGCTACACCTTC,CASRAQGAHYGYTF
.,TRBV7-3,.,TRBJ2-5,TGTGCCAGCAGCCCCGCCAACAAAGAGACCCAGTACTTC,CASSPANKETQYF
.,TRBV29-1,TRBD2,TRBJ2-7,TGCAGCGTAGAACTAGCGGGAGTCCAAAAAACCCCCTACGAGCAGTACTTC,CSVELAGVQKTPYEQYF
.,TRBV20-1,.,TRBJ2-4,TGCAGTGCTAGTGATAACATATTGTACTTC,CSASDNILYF
.,TRBV30,.,TRBJ2-1,TGTGCCTGGAGTCGAGATAGCGTTCCGGTGAGTGAGCAGTTCTTC,CAWSRDSVPVSEQFF
.,TRBV19,.,TRBJ1-5,TGTGCCAGTAGTATGAGTCAGGTACGGCAGCCCCAGCATTTT,CASSMSQVRQPQHF
.,TRBV5-8,.,TRBJ2-6,TGTGCCAGCAGCCCGGGACCTACTGGGGCCAACGTCCTGACTTTC,CASSPGPTGANVLTF
.,TRBV7-9,.,TRBJ1-1,TGTGCCAGCAGCCGAGGAGGGACTGAAGCTTTCTTT,CASSRGGTEAFF
few,TRBV9,TRBD2,TRBJ2-1,TGTGCCAGCAGCCTAGGAGGACTAGCGGGAGGGGGCAATGAGCAGTTCTTC,CASSLGGLAGGGNEQFF
.,TRBV10-3,.,TRBJ2-7,TGTGCCATTTCCCAAGGGCCTCGAACAGAAAGCTCCTACGAGCAGTACTTC,CAISQGPRTESSYEQYF
.,TRBV6-5,.,TRBJ1-6,TGTGCCAGCAGGGCCCAGTCCCCCCATAATTCACCCCTCCACTTT,CASRAQSPHNSPLHF
.,TRBV5-1,.,TRBJ2-7,TGCGCCAGCAGCTTGGGGCAGCCTGACGCCGACGAGCAGTACTTC,CASSLGQPDADEQYF